Here is one TCR beta chain with its context. The antigen is unknown. These data originate in a study of T cell clonotyping in hematopoietic cell transplantation. Findings and limits, study-wide: Graft donor and pretransplant recipient Inverse Simpson Index values predicted broader posttransplant TCR diversity. No sorting was done, leaving CD4 and CD8 contributions mixed. After transplant, recipient diversity fell while pathologically expanded clonotypes grew through day 180.

The V gene's germline CDR1 is LNHDA and CDR2 SQIVND (reference sequence). The CDR3 contains 19 residues. After removal of 6 bases from V and 2 bases from J, the junction contained 15 bases not matched to a gene. Noted time point: recipient sample about 28 days before transplant, after cytoreduction. The protocol was immunoSEQ multiplex PCR, while the TCRdb copy is restricted to in-frame clones and leaves out a portion. Of approximately 26,000 clones detected, 70% to 85% appear once; the ten largest clones hold approximately 24%. This sequence was found in an older woman with acute myeloid leukemia. Some clones in this sample may be carry-over from other donors' samples. Sample: peripheral blood mononuclear cells, taken before stem cell transplant. The chain links TRBV19 to TRBJ2-3, with 12 nucleotides matching TRBD2. CDR3 loop: CASSPTGLAGGPYTDTQYF. For the CDR3, the DNA is TGTGCCAGTAGCCCGACGGGGCTAGCGGGAGGGCCGTACACAGATACGCAGTATTTT.